The rows below give T cell receptor beta chains drawn from one sample of a study of OX40 agonist ivuxolimab in advanced cancers. The data were produced by immunoSEQ multiplex PCR, yet TCRdb's version contains in-frame clones alone and is incomplete. The sample comprises roughly 48,000 clones, approximately 90% of which are singletons, and 10% to 13% rests with the top ten. The sample in question was CD4+ or CD8+ T cells sorted from blood, obtained in a trial of the OX40 agonist ivuxolimab. The receptors were sampled from an adult with an advanced solid tumor such as melanoma, head and neck, liver or kidney cancer. Both conserved end residues are part of each CDR3. Each record gives: J gene, D gene, V gene, clone size, CDR3 length, CDR3 DNA, CDR3 protein. The D gene is left open where the match is weak. Clone size, where shown, is once, few, many, or a class for clones that have expanded.

TRBJ1-4,NA,TRBV29-1,once,13,TGCAGCGTACGGACAGCAACTAATGAAAAACTGTTTTTT,CSVRTATNEKLFF
TRBJ2-3,NA,TRBV7-2,NA,12,TGTGCCAGCAGCAAGGGGGAGGGTACGCAGTATTTT,CASSKGEGTQYF
TRBJ2-2,NA,TRBV6-5,NA,16,TGTGCCAGCAGTTACTCGAACGGGAGAGACACCGGGGAGCTGTTTTTT,CASSYSNGRDTGELFF
TRBJ2-7,NA,TRBV27,NA,13,TGTGCCAGCAGTTTGGTAGGAACCTACGAGCAGTACTTC,CASSLVGTYEQYF
TRBJ1-2,NA,TRBV28,NA,14,TGTGCCAGCAGTTTATCGGCCCGGTGGGAGGGCTACACCTTC,CASSLSARWEGYTF
TRBJ1-3,NA,TRBV4-1,NA,16,TGCGCCAGCAGCCAAGAACCCCCGATGGCTGGAAACACCATATATTTT,CASSQEPPMAGNTIYF
TRBJ2-2,NA,TRBV6-5,NA,14,TGTGCCAGCAGTTACGGGGTATGGGTCGGGGAGCTGTTTTTT,CASSYGVWVGELFF
TRBJ1-1,NA,TRBV27,NA,15,TGTGCCAGCAGTTTTACAAGGAACCTGAACACTGAAGCTTTCTTT,CASSFTRNLNTEAFF
TRBJ2-1,NA,TRBV4-3,NA,15,TGCGCCAGCAGCCAAGCCTCTGAGGGGCGCGGTGAGCAGTTCTTC,CASSQASEGRGEQFF
TRBJ2-5,NA,TRBV19,NA,15,TGTGCCAGTAGTATAAGTGGACTGCTGGGGGAGACCCAGTACTTC,CASSISGLLGETQYF
TRBJ2-5,NA,TRBV6-6,NA,14,TGTGCCAGCAGTAGGCCAGGGAGCCAAGAGACCCAGTACTTC,CASSRPGSQETQYF
TRBJ2-1,NA,TRBV7-9,NA,12,TGTGCCAGCAGCTTAGGAGCGGTGGAGCAGTTCTTC,CASSLGAVEQFF
TRBJ2-7,NA,TRBV7-6,NA,15,TGTGCCAGCAGCTTCGGTTCCGAAGCCTCCTACGAGCAGTACTTC,CASSFGSEASYEQYF
TRBJ2-1,NA,TRBV4-3,once,16,TGCGCCAGCAGCCAAGATGTGCAGGGAACCTACAATGAGCAGTTCTTC,CASSQDVQGTYNEQFF
TRBJ2-2,NA,TRBV5-6,large,16,TGTGCCAGCAGGTCCCGGGACTTGGGGTACACCGGGGAGCTGTTTTTT,CASRSRDLGYTGELFF
TRBJ2-7,NA,TRBV29-1,NA,11,TGCAGCGTTGGGTCCGGCTACGAGCAGTACTTC,CSVGSGYEQYF
TRBJ1-3,TRBD1,TRBV4-3,NA,16,TGCGCCAGCAGCCAAGATGCAGGGGGCGCCGGAAACACCATATATTTT,CASSQDAGGAGNTIYF
TRBJ2-1,NA,TRBV13,NA,13,TGTGCCAGCAGCTACAGCTCCTACAATGAGCAGTTCTTC,CASSYSSYNEQFF
TRBJ2-5,TRBD2,TRBV7-9,NA,18,TGTGCCAGCAGCACCCGACTAGCGGGGGGCCGGTACCAAGAGACCCAGTACTTC,CASSTRLAGGRYQETQYF
TRBJ2-7,TRBD1,TRBV5-1,NA,15,TGCGCCAGCAGCTATACCGGGACAGGGGTATACGAGCAGTACTTC,CASSYTGTGVYEQYF
TRBJ1-3,NA,TRBV4-2,NA,12,TGTGCCAGCAGCCATCAGGGGAACACCATATATTTT,CASSHQGNTIYF
TRBJ2-2,NA,TRBV4-1,NA,14,TGCGCCAGCAGCCCTAACAGGGTGACCGGGGAGCTGTTTTTT,CASSPNRVTGELFF
TRBJ1-1,NA,TRBV27,NA,14,TGTGCCAGCAGTTGGACGGGGTTAGACACTGAAGCTTTCTTT,CASSWTGLDTEAFF
TRBJ1-1,NA,TRBV9,NA,13,TGTGCCAGCAGCGTAGGAGGGCTCACTGAAGCTTTCTTT,CASSVGGLTEAFF
TRBJ2-7,NA,TRBV19,NA,15,TGTGCCAGTAGTATTGCTAGTGCCGGCTCCTACGAGCAGTACTTC,CASSIASAGSYEQYF
TRBJ2-7,TRBD1,TRBV7-9,NA,17,TGCGCCAGCAGCCACAAGTGGCTGGGACAGGGGGTATACGAGCAGTACTTC,CASSHKWLGQGVYEQYF
TRBJ2-2,NA,TRBV6-5,once,11,TGTGCCAGCGGGAGTACCGGGGAGCTGTTTTTT,CASGSTGELFF
TRBJ2-6,NA,TRBV9,NA,18,TGTGCCAGCAGCGCTGGGGGCAGTGTACTCTCTGGGGCCAACGTCCTGACTTTC,CASSAGGSVLSGANVLTF
TRBJ2-7,NA,TRBV27,NA,15,TGTGCCAGCAGTTTATCGCCCCCAAATAGGTACGAGCAGTACTTC,CASSLSPPNRYEQYF
TRBJ2-7,TRBD1,TRBV28,once,15,TGTGCCAGCAGTTTTACAGGGGCGCCTTTTTACGAGCAGTACTTC,CASSFTGAPFYEQYF
TRBJ1-1,NA,TRBV2,NA,15,TGTGCCAGCAGTGAAGAAGGGTTCATGAACACTGAAGCTTTCTTT,CASSEEGFMNTEAFF
TRBJ1-2,TRBD1,TRBV12-5,NA,18,TGTGCTAGTGGTTTTATTTCCCCTGACCGGGACAGGGGGCGCGGCTACACCTTC,CASGFISPDRDRGRGYTF
TRBJ2-3,NA,TRBV11-2,NA,11,TGTGCCAGCAGCCCCGGGGATACGCAGTATTTT,CASSPGDTQYF
TRBJ2-4,TRBD1,TRBV9,NA,15,TGTGCCAGCAGCCACAGGGACAGGGGAAAATACATTCAGTACTTC,CASSHRDRGKYIQYF
TRBJ2-3,NA,TRBV9,NA,16,TGTGCCAGCAGCTCCCCAGGGTTATCTAGCACAGATACGCAGTATTTT,CASSSPGLSSTDTQYF
TRBJ1-5,NA,TRBV19,NA,14,TGTGCCAGTAGCCCCCCACCAACCAATCAGCCCCAGCATTTT,CASSPPPTNQPQHF
TRBJ1-6,TRBD1,TRBV10-1,NA,19,TGCGCCACTACACAGGGGGTGCCTGACGTGGGGTCCTATAATTCACCCCTCCACTTT,CATTQGVPDVGSYNSPLHF
TRBJ1-5,TRBD1,TRBV30,NA,15,TGTGCCTGGAGTGGGGGACAGGGGGAACGACAGCCCCAGCATTTT,CAWSGGQGERQPQHF
TRBJ2-5,NA,TRBV2,NA,15,TGTGCCAGCAGTACCGGGACGGCGTACCAAGAGACCCAGTACTTC,CASSTGTAYQETQYF
TRBJ2-3,TRBD2,TRBV9,NA,17,TGTGCCAGCAGCTCTAGCTTCGGAGAGCGGGAGTCAGATACGCAGTATTTT,CASSSSFGERESDTQYF
TRBJ2-1,TRBD1,TRBV29-1,NA,12,TGCAGCGTTACGACAGGGATCGTTGAGCAGTTCTTC,CSVTTGIVEQFF
TRBJ2-1,TRBD1,TRBV5-4,NA,14,TGTGCCTTCAGCGGGACAGGGACCACCAATGAGCAGTTCTTC,CAFSGTGTTNEQFF
TRBJ2-7,TRBD2,TRBV9,NA,13,TGTGCCAGCAGCCAAGGGGAGGGCTACGAGCAGTACTTC,CASSQGEGYEQYF
TRBJ2-7,NA,TRBV2,NA,14,TGTGCCAGCAGGGTCCTAGACTCTGACTACGAGCAGTACTTC,CASRVLDSDYEQYF
TRBJ2-5,TRBD2,TRBV4-3,NA,17,TGCGCCAGCAGCCAAGAAGCAGGCAGCGGGAGGCAAGAGACCCAGTACTTC,CASSQEAGSGRQETQYF
TRBJ2-7,TRBD2,TRBV4-1,NA,18,TGCGCCAGCAGCCAAGTCGCCGCCGAGAGCGGGGCCACCTACGAGCAGTACTTC,CASSQVAAESGATYEQYF
TRBJ1-3,TRBD1,TRBV7-9,NA,14,TGTGCCAGCAGGGAAGACAGGGCTGGAAACACCATATATTTT,CASREDRAGNTIYF
TRBJ1-1,NA,TRBV4-3,NA,16,TGCGCCAGCAGCCAAGATTTGAACAGTTTGAACACTGAAGCTTTCTTT,CASSQDLNSLNTEAFF
TRBJ2-7,NA,TRBV7-9,NA,12,TGTGCCAGCAGCCTGGGTTTCGTCGAGCAGTACTTC,CASSLGFVEQYF
TRBJ2-2,NA,TRBV27,NA,15,TGTGCCAGCAGTTTTAAGGGAAGTCTAACCGGGGAGCTGTTTTTT,CASSFKGSLTGELFF
TRBJ1-1,NA,TRBV10-3,NA,15,TGTGCCATCAGTGAGTCTGGGGGGGTAGACACTGAAGCTTTCTTT,CAISESGGVDTEAFF
TRBJ1-5,NA,TRBV27,NA,16,TGTGCCAGCAGGCCTAGGGGGGGCCAGAGCAATCAGCCCCAGCATTTT,CASRPRGGQSNQPQHF
TRBJ2-5,TRBD2,TRBV4-3,once,17,TGCGCCAGCAGCCAAGCTCGGACTAGCGGGTCGGGAGAGACCCAGTACTTC,CASSQARTSGSGETQYF
TRBJ1-1,NA,TRBV7-8,NA,16,TGTGCCAGCAGCTTACCCAGGTTAGGCACGGACACTGAAGCTTTCTTT,CASSLPRLGTDTEAFF
TRBJ2-3,NA,TRBV15,medium-sized,20,TGTGCCACCAGCAGAGATCTAGGGGGGAGCGGAAGCGGGGCCCCCGAGGAGCAGTATTTT,CATSRDLGGSGSGAPEEQYF
TRBJ2-7,TRBD1,TRBV6-5,NA,14,TGTGCCAGCAGTTACGGACAGGGAAGCTACGAGCAGTACTTC,CASSYGQGSYEQYF